This T cell receptor beta chain was captured by sequencing in a study of glioma-infiltrating T cells. Findings of the study overall: Non-neoplastic patients had below-expected tissue-blood divergence, while all gliomas exceeded expectation.

Of note for this clonotype: What it recognizes is unknown.

TCR alpha and beta CDR3 regions were amplified from RNA using iRepertoire nested multiplex PCR. Tissue mRNA or PBMC total RNA, about 85-400 ng, went into one-step reverse transcription and amplification. A single record per CDR3 protein comes from TCRdb applying MiXCR to the multiplex PCR reads. The profile shows around 100,000 distinct CDR3 sequences, about 30% of them singletons. The sequenced sample was glioma tissue, nonneoplastic brain tissue, or PBMCs (not recorded which). The source of this sequence is a human donor with low-grade glioma or glioblastoma, undergoing nonglioma brain surgery, or in good health (not recorded which).

The CDR3: CASSTTQRRKPQHF. The DNA of the CDR3 is TGTGCCAGTAGTACCACACAAAGACGTAAGCCCCAGCATTTT. V gene TRBV19 combines with J gene TRBJ1-5; D is ambiguous. The CDR3 sequence is 14 residues long. CDR1 and CDR2 (germline): LNHDA, SQIVND (reference sequence). Trimming removed 4 bases at V and 8 bases at J, with 15 bases between.